This entry describes one T cell receptor beta chain. The antigen is undetermined. This sample is drawn from a study of metastatic and nonmetastatic thyroid tumors. The CDR3 is 13 amino acids. Germline V gene data show CDR1 as LGHDT and CDR2 as YNNKEL (reference sequence). Thyroid surgery was performed in patients who had received no treatment beforehand. TCRdb recomputed clones from the PCR reads via MiXCR. The data contain fewer than 35,000 clones, 30% of them singletons. Study-wide results and caveats: Relative to benign nodules, malignant thyroid tumors were reportedly characterized by significantly elevated TCR beta diversity in blood and tumor.

This chain links TRBV3-1 with TRBJ2-7; the D gene is possibly TRBD1 (6 bases). The source is a female donor with papillary thyroid cancer or a benign thyroid nodule (not recorded which). Some clones in this sample may be carry-over from other donors' samples. Sequencing input: blood. CDR3 protein: CVRSRTASYEQYF. The DNA of the CDR3 is TGTGTCAGAAGCCGGACAGCCTCCTACGAGCAGTACTTC.